The clone carrying this T cell receptor (beta chain) was observed many times. This sample is drawn from a study of T cells in Graves' hyperthyroidism and ophthalmopathy. CDR3 length: 14 amino acids. V lost 6 bases and J lost 3, with 14 bases in between. Germline CDR1 reads MNHEY; CDR2 reads SVGEGT. Researchers took RNA transcripts and amplified the TCR beta CDR3 regions from them. Carried out on the TCR CDR3, a first-round RT-PCR used the HTBI primer set. TCRdb recomputed calls from the multiplex PCR reads with MiXCR, one row per CDR3 protein. The sample carries about 370,000 distinct CDR3 sequences, about 16% recorded once.

This chain connects TRBV6-2 or TRBV6-3 to TRBJ1-1, with D possibly being TRBD1 (5 bases). The sequencing sample was made of blood. The receptor's source is a woman in her fifties or sixties with Graves' ophthalmopathy. CDR3 amino acids: CASSKPQGHTEAFF. CDR3 DNA: TGTGCCAGCAGCAAGCCCCAGGGACACACTGAAGCTTTCTTT.